This paragraph covers one T cell receptor (beta chain) sequence. This record comes from a study of blood T cell repertoires in COVID-19. Across the study: Acute-phase and convalescent COVID-19 samples originated in the United States, Italy and Spain. T cells, B-cell-depleted T cells, or PBMCs supplied cDNA or gDNA.

Original handling: Nucleated cell counts were estimated from reference gene primer amplification. Method: immunoSEQ multiplex PCR; TCRdb's copy keeps in-frame clones and lacks some. D and trimming were read from the DNA, whereas the V and J calls and clone size are those reported in that table. The sample holds some 220,000 clones, about 85% seen once. Germline V lookup: CDR1 LNHNV, CDR2 YYDKDF (reference sequence). The CDR3 length is 15 residues. V gave up 3 bases and J gave up 6 bases; unmatched junction bases: 7. The sequenced sample was peripheral blood. The receptor comes from a woman aged 18 to 35 who had recovered from COVID-19. The chain recombines TRBV15 with TRBJ2-1; TRBD1 matches 8 bases. As DNA, the CDR3 is TGTGCCACCAGCAGCCGGGACAGGCTAAGCAATGAGCAGTTCTTC. Protein product: CATSSRDRLSNEQFF.